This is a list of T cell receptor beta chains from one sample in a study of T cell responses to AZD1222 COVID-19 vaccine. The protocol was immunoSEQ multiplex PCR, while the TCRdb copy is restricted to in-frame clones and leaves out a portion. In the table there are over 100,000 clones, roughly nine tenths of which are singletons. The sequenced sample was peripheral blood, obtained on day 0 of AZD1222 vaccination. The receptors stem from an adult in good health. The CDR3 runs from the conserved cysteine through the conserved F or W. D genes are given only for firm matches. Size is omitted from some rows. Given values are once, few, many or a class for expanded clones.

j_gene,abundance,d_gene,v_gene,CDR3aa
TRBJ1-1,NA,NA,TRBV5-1,CASREGGLVGNTEAFF
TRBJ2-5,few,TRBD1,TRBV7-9,CASSPRTGVGEETQYF
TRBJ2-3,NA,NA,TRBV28,CASSLYGGEGDTQYF
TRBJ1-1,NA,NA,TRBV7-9,CASRAGGLTTEAFF
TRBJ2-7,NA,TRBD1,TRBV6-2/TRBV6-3,CASSGRTGETYEQYF
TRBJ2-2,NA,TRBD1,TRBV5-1,CASSLSMVLGTGARGELFF
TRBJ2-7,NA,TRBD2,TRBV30,CAWKGRASYEQYF
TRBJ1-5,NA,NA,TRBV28,CASSSNRDNNQPQHF
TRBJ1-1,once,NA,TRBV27,CASSTTGGAEAFF
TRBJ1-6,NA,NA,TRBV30,CAWSVGTNSPLHF
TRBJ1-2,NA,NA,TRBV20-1,CSPSSGHTF
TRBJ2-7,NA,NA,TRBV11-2,CASRSLPGEEQYF
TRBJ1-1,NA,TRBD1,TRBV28,CASSFPTGGLGGTEAFF
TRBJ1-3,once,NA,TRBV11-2,CGSGTNSGNTIYF
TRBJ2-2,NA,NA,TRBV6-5,CASGRITNTGELFF
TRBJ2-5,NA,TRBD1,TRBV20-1,CSACGTEETQYF
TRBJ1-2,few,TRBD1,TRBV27,CASSFRRQGVDGYTF
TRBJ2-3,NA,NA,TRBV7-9,CASSWRSADTQYF
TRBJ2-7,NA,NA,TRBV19,CASSVASYYEQYF
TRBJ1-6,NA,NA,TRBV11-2,CASSPRSPSNSPLHF
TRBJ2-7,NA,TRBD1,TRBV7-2,CASSFPKTGQGKYEQYF
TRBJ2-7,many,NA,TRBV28,CASSGSGTYEQYF
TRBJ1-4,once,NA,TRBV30,CAWSLGGGEEKLFF
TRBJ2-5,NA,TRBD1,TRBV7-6,CASSASPRGQGETQYF
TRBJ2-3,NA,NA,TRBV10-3,CAISDPGQSPDTQYF
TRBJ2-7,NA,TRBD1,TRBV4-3,CASSQGRGSYEQYF
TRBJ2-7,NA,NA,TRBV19,CASSMVPGVEQYF
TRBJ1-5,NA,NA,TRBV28,CASSLIGRNQPQHF
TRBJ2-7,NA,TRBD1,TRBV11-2,CASSRRQGGSYEQYF
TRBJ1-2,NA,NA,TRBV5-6,CASSLAGRAYGYTF
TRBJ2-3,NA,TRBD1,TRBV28,CASSFFFGTGTTDTQYF
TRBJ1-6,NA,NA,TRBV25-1,CASSLQGSNSPLHF
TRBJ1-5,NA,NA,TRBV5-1,CASSLDGSNQPQHF
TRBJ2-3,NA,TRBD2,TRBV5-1,CASSLASGVRNTQYF
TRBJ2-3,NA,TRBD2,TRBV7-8,CASSTSGGRDTQYF
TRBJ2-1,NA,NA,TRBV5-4,CASSLSTSEYNEQFF
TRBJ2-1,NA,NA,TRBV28,CAVGYLYNEQFF
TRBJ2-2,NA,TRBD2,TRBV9,CASRGLAGGTGELFF
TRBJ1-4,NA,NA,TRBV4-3,CASSQDLNEKLFF
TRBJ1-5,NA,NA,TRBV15,CATSGENQPQHF
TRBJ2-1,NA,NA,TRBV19,CASSIDGGNAYNEQFF
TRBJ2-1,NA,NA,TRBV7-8,CASSLPSNWGYNEQFF
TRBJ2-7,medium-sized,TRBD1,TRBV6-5,CASSYGTGAYEQYF
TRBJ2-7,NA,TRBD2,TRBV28,CASRGAGLAYEQYF
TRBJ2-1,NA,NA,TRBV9,CASSVEEGGTYNEQFF
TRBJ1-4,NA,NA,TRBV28,CASSRPRTALNEKLFF
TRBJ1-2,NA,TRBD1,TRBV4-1,CASSQGDRGLGGYTF
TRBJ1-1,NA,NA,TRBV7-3,CASSLSQGVSEAFF